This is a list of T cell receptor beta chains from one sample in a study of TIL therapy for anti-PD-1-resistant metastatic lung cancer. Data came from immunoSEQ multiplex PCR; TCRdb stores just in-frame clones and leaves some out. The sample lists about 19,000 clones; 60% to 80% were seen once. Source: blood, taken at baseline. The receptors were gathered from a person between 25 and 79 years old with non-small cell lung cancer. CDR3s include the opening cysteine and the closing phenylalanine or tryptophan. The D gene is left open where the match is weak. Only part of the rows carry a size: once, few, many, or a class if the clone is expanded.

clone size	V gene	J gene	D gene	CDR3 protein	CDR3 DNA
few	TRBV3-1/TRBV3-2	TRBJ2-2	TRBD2	CASSSKRPGLATFGELFF	TGTGCCAGCAGCTCGAAGCGTCCGGGACTAGCAACCTTCGGGGAGCTGTTTTTT
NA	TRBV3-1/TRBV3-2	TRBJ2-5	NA	CASSQDLARGETQYF	TGTGCCAGCAGCCAAGATCTCGCCAGGGGAGAGACCCAGTACTTC
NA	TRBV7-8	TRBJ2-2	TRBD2	CASSLFASGGNGELFF	TGTGCCAGCAGCTTGTTTGCTAGCGGGGGGAACGGGGAGCTGTTTTTT
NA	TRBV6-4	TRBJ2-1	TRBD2	CASSDSPSGTYNEQFF	TGTGCCAGCAGTGACTCGCCTAGCGGAACGTACAATGAGCAGTTCTTC
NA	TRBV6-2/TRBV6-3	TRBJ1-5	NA	CASSYMIGRRFLGQPQHF	TGTGCCAGCAGTTACATGATCGGACGCCGCTTTCTAGGTCAGCCCCAGCATTTT
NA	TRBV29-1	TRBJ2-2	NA	CSVDEGGITGELFF	TGCAGCGTTGATGAGGGGGGTATCACCGGGGAGCTGTTTTTT
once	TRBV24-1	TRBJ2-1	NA	CATSDAGTYNEQFF	TGTGCCACCAGTGACGCCGGGACCTACAATGAGCAGTTCTTC
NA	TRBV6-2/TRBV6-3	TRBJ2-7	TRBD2	CASSSGETYEQYF	TGTGCCAGCAGTAGCGGGGAAACCTATGAGCAGTACTTC
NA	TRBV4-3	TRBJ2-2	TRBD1	CASSRQVRTGGNTGELFF	TGCGCCAGCAGCCGGCAAGTTAGGACAGGGGGCAACACCGGGGAGCTGTTTTTT
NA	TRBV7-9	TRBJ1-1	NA	CASSRGSEGGGTEAFF	TGTGCCAGCAGCCGCGGTTCTGAGGGAGGGGGCACTGAAGCTTTCTTT
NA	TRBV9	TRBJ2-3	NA	CASSDTGLGDTQYF	TGTGCCAGCAGCGATACAGGGCTGGGGGATACGCAGTATTTT
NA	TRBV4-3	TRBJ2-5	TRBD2	CASSQDFGSGGAETQYF	TGCGCCAGCAGCCAAGATTTTGGTAGCGGGGGGGCTGAGACCCAGTACTTC
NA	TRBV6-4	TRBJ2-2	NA	CASSDSGSTGELFF	TGTGCCAGCAGTGACTCCGGGAGCACCGGGGAGCTGTTTTTT
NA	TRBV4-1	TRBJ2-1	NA	CASSQARSSYNEQFF	TGCGCCAGCAGCCAAGCCCGGAGCTCCTACAATGAGCAGTTCTTC
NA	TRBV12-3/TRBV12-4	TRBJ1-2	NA	CASSPYNYGYTF	TGTGCCAGCAGTCCATATAACTATGGCTACACCTTC
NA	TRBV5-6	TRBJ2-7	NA	CASSLAAGNNEQYF	TGTGCCAGCAGCTTGGCCGCCGGGAACAACGAGCAGTACTTC